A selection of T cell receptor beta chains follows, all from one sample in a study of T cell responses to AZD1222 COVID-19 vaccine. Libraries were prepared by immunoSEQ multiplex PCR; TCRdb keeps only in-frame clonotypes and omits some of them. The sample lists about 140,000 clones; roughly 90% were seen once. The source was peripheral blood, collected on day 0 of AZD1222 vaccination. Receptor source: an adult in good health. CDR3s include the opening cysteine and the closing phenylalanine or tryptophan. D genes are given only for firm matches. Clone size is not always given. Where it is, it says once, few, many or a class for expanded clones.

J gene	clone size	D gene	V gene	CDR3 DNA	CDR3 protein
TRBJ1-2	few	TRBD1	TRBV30	TGTGCCTGGAGTGTGGGGGACAGGGTTGGTGGCTACACCTTC	CAWSVGDRVGGYTF
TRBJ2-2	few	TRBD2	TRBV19	TGTGCCAGTAGTGGACTAGCGGGAGTTGGCACCGGGGAGCTGTTTTTT	CASSGLAGVGTGELFF
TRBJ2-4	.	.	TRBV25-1	TGTGCCAGCAGTATCTCGGGACCTCAGTACTTC	CASSISGPQYF
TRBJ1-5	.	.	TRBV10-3	TGTGCCACCCGGGCCTCAGATAGCAATCAGCCCCAGCATTTT	CATRASDSNQPQHF
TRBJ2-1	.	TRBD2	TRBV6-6	TGTGCCAGCACCTACCGGGGGGGCTACAATGAGCAGTTCTTC	CASTYRGGYNEQFF
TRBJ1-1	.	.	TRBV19	TGTGCCAGTAGTCCCTACCACCAGAACACTGAAGCTTTCTTT	CASSPYHQNTEAFF
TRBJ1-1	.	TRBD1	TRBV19	TGTGCCAGTAGATCGACAGGGCGTGAAGCTTTCTTT	CASRSTGREAFF
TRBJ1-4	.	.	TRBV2	TGTGCCAGCAGTGCTACGGGGGCGCTGGTTGAAAAACTGTTTTTT	CASSATGALVEKLFF
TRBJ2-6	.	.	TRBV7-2	TGTGCCAGCAGCGGAACGTGGGCCCACTCTGGGGCCAACGTCCTGACTTTC	CASSGTWAHSGANVLTF
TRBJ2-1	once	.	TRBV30	TGTGCCTGGAGTGGTCTAAGATCGTACAATGAGCAGTTCTTC	CAWSGLRSYNEQFF
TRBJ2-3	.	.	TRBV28	TGTGCCAGCAGTTTCTTAAGTCTCCCCACAGATACGCAGTATTTT	CASSFLSLPTDTQYF
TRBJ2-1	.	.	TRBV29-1	TGCAGCGCAGGGTTCTCCTACAATGAGCAGTTCTTC	CSAGFSYNEQFF
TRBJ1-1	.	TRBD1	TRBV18	TGTGCCAGCTCACGGGACAGGAACACTGAAGCTTTCTTT	CASSRDRNTEAFF
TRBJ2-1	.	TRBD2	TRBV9	TGTGCCAGCAGCGTTGGGCTAGCGGGAGTCAATGAGCAGTTCTTC	CASSVGLAGVNEQFF
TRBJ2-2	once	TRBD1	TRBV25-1	TGTGCCAGCAGTGACGCCCGACAGGGGGCGAACACCGGGGAGCTGTTTTTT	CASSDARQGANTGELFF
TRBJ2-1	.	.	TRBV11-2	TGTGCCAGCAGCTTAGATCGAGGGAACTATCCTCCAGATGAGCAGTTCTTC	CASSLDRGNYPPDEQFF
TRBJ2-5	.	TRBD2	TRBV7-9	TGTGCCAGCCACGGCGGACTAGCGGGAGGGCCTTGGGAGACCCAGTACTTC	CASHGGLAGGPWETQYF
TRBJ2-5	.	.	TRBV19	TGTGCCAGTAGCCGATACAGAAGCCAAGAGACCCAGTACTTC	CASSRYRSQETQYF
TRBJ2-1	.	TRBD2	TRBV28	TGTGCCAGCAGTTTGCATAGCGGGGTTTACAATGAGCAGTTCTTC	CASSLHSGVYNEQFF
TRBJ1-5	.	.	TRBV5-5	TGTGCCAGCAGCTTGTTTGGCAGGGATGGCAATCAGCCCCAGCATTTT	CASSLFGRDGNQPQHF
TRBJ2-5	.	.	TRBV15	TGTGCCACCAGCTCAGGGAGACATGCCCAAGAGACCCAGTACTTC	CATSSGRHAQETQYF
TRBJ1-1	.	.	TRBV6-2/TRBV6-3	TGTGCCAGCAGTTACTCTGACGGCAGGGGAAGAACTGAAGCTTTCTTT	CASSYSDGRGRTEAFF
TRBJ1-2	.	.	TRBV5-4	TGTGCCAGCAGGTTTCCCGACAGAAACTATGGCTACACCTTC	CASRFPDRNYGYTF
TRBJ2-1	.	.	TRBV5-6	TGTGCCAGCAGCTCTGGGTCCTATGGGCGAATCAATGAGCAGTTCTTC	CASSSGSYGRINEQFF
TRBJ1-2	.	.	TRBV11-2	TGTGCCAGCCACGGGGGGGGTTATGGCTACACCTTC	CASHGGGYGYTF
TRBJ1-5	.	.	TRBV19	TGTGCCAGTAGCAGAGACAGTTTGGATCAGCCCCAGCATTTT	CASSRDSLDQPQHF
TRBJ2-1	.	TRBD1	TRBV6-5	TGTGCCAGCAGCAGACAGGGTGTCAATGAGCAGTTCTTC	CASSRQGVNEQFF
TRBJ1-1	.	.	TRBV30	TGTGCCGGGAACTATAACACTGAAGCTTTCTTT	CAGNYNTEAFF
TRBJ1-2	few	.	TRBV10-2	TGCGCCAGCAGTGATGGCCAGGAAATCTATGGCTACACCTTC	CASSDGQEIYGYTF
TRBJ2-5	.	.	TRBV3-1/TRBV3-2	TGTGCCAGCAGCCAGCAGCCTATTCAAGAGACCCAGTACTTC	CASSQQPIQETQYF
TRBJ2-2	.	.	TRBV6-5	TGTGCCAGTCGACTAGTTCAGGACACCGGGGAGCTGTTTTTT	CASRLVQDTGELFF
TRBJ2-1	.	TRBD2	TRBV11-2	TGTGCCAGCAGCGGACTGCGGCGGGAGGGGCATGAGCAGTTCTTC	CASSGLRREGHEQFF
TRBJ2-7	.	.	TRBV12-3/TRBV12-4	TGTGCCAGCAACCAACGCAGTGAGCAGTACTTC	CASNQRSEQYF
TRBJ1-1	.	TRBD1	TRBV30	TGTGCCTGGAGTTACAGGGGTGGGACTGAAGCTTTCTTT	CAWSYRGGTEAFF
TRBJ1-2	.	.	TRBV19	TGTGCCAGTAGAAAGGCGGACTATGGCTACACCTTC	CASRKADYGYTF
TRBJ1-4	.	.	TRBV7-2	TGTGCCAGCAGCTTAGTTAGGGAAAAACTGTTTTTT	CASSLVREKLFF
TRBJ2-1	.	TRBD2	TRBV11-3	TGTGCCAGCAGCTTAGGGACTAGCGGAGACAACAATGAGCAGTTCTTC	CASSLGTSGDNNEQFF
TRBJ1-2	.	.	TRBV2	TGTGCCAATAAAGGCGGGGCCAACTATGGCTACACCTTC	CANKGGANYGYTF
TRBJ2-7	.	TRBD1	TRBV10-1	TGCGCCAGCAGTGAGTCCGGGACAGGGGTCTCCTACGAGCAGTACTTC	CASSESGTGVSYEQYF
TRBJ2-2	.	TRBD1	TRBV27	TGTGCCAGTACGGGACAGCCGAACACCGGGGAGCTGTTTTTT	CASTGQPNTGELFF
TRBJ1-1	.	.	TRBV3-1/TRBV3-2	TGTGCCAGCAGCCAAGCGGTATTGGACACTGAAGCTTTCTTT	CASSQAVLDTEAFF
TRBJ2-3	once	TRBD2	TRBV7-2	TGTGCCAGCAGCTTACGGACTAGCGCAGCAGATACGCAGTATTTT	CASSLRTSAADTQYF
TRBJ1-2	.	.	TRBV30	TGTGCCTGGAGTGAACCTTATGGCTACACCTTC	CAWSEPYGYTF
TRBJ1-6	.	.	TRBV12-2	TGTGCAAGTCGCTCCTCCGGGACAGGGATAAATTCACCCCTCCACTTT	CASRSSGTGINSPLHF
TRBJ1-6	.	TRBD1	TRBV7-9	TGTGCCAGCAGCCAGACAGGGGGTTGGAATTCACCCCTCCACTTT	CASSQTGGWNSPLHF
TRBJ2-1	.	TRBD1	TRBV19	TGTGCCAGTAGTATGCAGGGGGCGGACCTGAGCTCCTACAATGAGCAGTTCTTC	CASSMQGADLSSYNEQFF
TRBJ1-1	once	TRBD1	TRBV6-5	TGTGCCAGCAGATCCGGGACAGGGGGCTGGAGTGAAGCTTTCTTT	CASRSGTGGWSEAFF
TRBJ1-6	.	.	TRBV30	TGTGCCTGGAACCCCTCAAGGGAGTTAGGTCTCCACTTT	CAWNPSRELGLHF
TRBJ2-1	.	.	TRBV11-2	TGTGCCAGCAGCACGATTAAATGGACAGGACTAGCACAGTTCTTC	CASSTIKWTGLAQFF
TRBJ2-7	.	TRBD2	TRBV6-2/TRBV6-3	TGTGCCAGCAGTTACTCCCCGGGCGGTAGCGGGAGCTCCTACGAGCAGTACTTC	CASSYSPGGSGSSYEQYF
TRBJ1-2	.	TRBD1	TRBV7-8	TGTGCCAGCAGCTTAGACGGGACAGGGAACTATGGCTACACCTTC	CASSLDGTGNYGYTF
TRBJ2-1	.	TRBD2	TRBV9	TGTGCCAGCAGCGGCGGACTAGCGGGTTACAATGAGCAGTTCTTC	CASSGGLAGYNEQFF
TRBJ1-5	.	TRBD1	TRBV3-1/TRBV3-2	TGTGCCAGCAGTCGTACAGGGGGGGATCAGCCCCAGCATTTT	CASSRTGGDQPQHF